What follows is one T cell receptor beta chain and its context. This specimen belongs to a study of blood T cell repertoires in COVID-19. Study summary: The cDNA or gDNA used as material had been derived from T cells, B-cell-depleted T cells, or PBMCs.

Using immunoSEQ multiplex PCR, the repertoire was profiled, and TCRdb retains in-frame clones only, with some absent. The table includes a few hundred thousand clones, about 92% detected once. The study counted Cohort 3 donors as recovered given two negative PCRs, clearance, or symptom resolution. The TCR was taken from a woman aged 25-40 years who had recovered from COVID-19. The specimen sequenced was PBMCs or T cells enriched from blood (not recorded which).

The CDR3 here is CASSQGQSHEQYF. The CDR3 nucleotides read TGTGCCAGCAGCCAGGGACAGAGTCACGAGCAGTACTTC. The chain has TRBV3-1 (or the pseudogene TRBV3-2) and TRBJ2-7, with TRBD1 matching over 7 bases. With 3 bases clipped from V and 5 bases from J, the junction kept 4 bases outside the gene matches. Germline lookup yields CDR1 LGHDT and CDR2 YNNKEL (reference sequence). This CDR3 spans 13 amino acids.